These 27 T cell receptor beta chains were sequenced from one sample in a study of T cells after yellow fever vaccination. TCRdb re-called the 5' RACE reads through MiXCR, storing one row per CDR3 protein. This sample has some 670,000 distinct CDR3 sequences, with 12% found just once. The sequenced sample was PBMCs, obtained on the day of the yellow fever booster vaccination. The source is a man aged 25 to 40 who received the YFV17D yellow fever vaccine.

This clonotype was counted only a few times. V and J are TRBV19 and TRBJ2-1; D unclear. Germline V gene lookup returns CDR1 LNHDA and CDR2 SQIVND (reference sequence). The CDR3 spans 16 residues. V was trimmed by 4 bases and J by 10 bases, leaving 23 bases between them. CDR3 coding DNA: TGTGCCAGTAGTAGTCGATCCCCGTTGGTGGGCCGCGAGCAGTTCTTC. It yields the protein CASSSRSPLVGREQFF.

This clonotype was seen a handful of times. The V and J genes are TRBV20-1 and TRBJ1-1, with 7 bases that match TRBD1. V lost 4 bases and J lost 10; bases outside the gene matches: 6. CDR3 length: 11 residues. The germline V gene has CDR1 DFQATT and CDR2 SNEGSKA (reference sequence). The CDR3 DNA sequence: TGCAGTGCTACCGGACAGGCGGGAGCTTTCTTT. As protein: CSATGQAGAFF.

The rearrangement uses TRBV5-1 and TRBJ2-3; 10 bases map to TRBD2. Looked up from germline, CDR1 is SGHRS and CDR2 is YFSETQ. V lost 4 bases, J lost 3 bases, and 8 bases stayed unmatched. The CDR3 loop spans 16 amino acids. CDR3 sequence: CASSGRAGGPTDTQYF. The CDR3 DNA is TGCGCCAGCAGCGGAAGAGCGGGAGGGCCTACAGATACGCAGTATTTT.

The rearrangement links TRBV6-1 to TRBJ2-1, with 11 positions matching TRBD2. The CDR3 has 14 amino acids. Germline V CDR1 and CDR2: MNHNS, SASEGT. Trimming removed 9 bases from V and 7 bases from J; junction bases left unmatched: 8. CDR3 nucleotides: TGTGCCAGTCGTACTAGCGGGAGAAAAAATGAGCAGTTCTTC. Translation gives CASRTSGRKNEQFF.

The chain couples TRBV4-3 to TRBJ2-5; 9 positions match TRBD1. V lost 3 bases, J lost 2 bases, and 4 bases stayed unmatched. The CDR3 has 15 amino acids. Looked up from germline, CDR1 is LGHNA and CDR2 is YSLEER. DNA for the CDR3: TGCGCCAGCAGCCAGCACAGGGGGCTACAAGAGACCCAGTACTTC. Translated, it gives CASSQHRGLQETQYF.

CDR3 residues: CATSAPSGRINEQFF. The DNA of the CDR3 is TGTGCCACCAGCGCCCCTAGCGGGAGAATCAATGAGCAGTTCTTC. The gene calls are TRBV24-1 and TRBJ2-1; TRBD2 matches 10 bases. The J segment lost 6 bases and the V segment lost 7 bases, leaving 8 bases of the junction unmatched. This CDR3 region has 15 residues. Germline CDR1 KGHDR, CDR2 SFDVKD.

A remark on this clonotype: This may arise from a read error, as a much more abundant clone is one base away. The chain links TRBV6-6 to TRBJ1-5, with D possibly TRBD1 on 5 matching bases. Trimming shortened V by 5 bases and J by 11 bases, and 13 bases separated the two germline ends. Germline CDR1 and CDR2: MNHNY and SVGAGI (reference sequence). The CDR3 is 12 residues long. CDR3 amino acids: CASSPPGQTQHF. As DNA, the CDR3 is TGTGCCAGCAGTCCGCCAGGGCAGACCCAGCATTTT.

In this sample, this clonotype turned up a few times. This chain joins TRBV20-1 and TRBJ2-1, with D possibly being TRBD2 (5 bases). Trimming stripped 0 bases from V and 10 bases from J, with 16 bases between. There are 14 residues in the CDR3. Germline V gene data show CDR1 as DFQATT and CDR2 as SNEGSKA (reference sequence). CDR3 sequence reads: CSAREGSAGGEQFF. CDR3 bases: TGCAGTGCTAGAGAAGGGTCGGCGGGCGGGGAGCAGTTCTTC.

This clonotype turned up a few times. The chain employs TRBV7-2 and TRBJ2-1; 7 bases align to TRBD1. V lost 5 bases and J lost 7; bases outside the gene matches: 11. This CDR3 region has 15 residues. Germline CDR1 SGHTA, CDR2 FQGNSA. The CDR3: CASSTRQGIGNEQFF. The CDR3 DNA sequence: TGTGCCAGCAGCACCCGACAGGGTATTGGAAATGAGCAGTTCTTC.

The V gene is TRBV20-1, the J gene TRBJ2-3, with D unclear. The germline V gene has CDR1 DFQATT and CDR2 SNEGSKA (reference sequence). The germline V and J ends were trimmed by 1 base and 2 bases, with 19 bases remaining between them. CDR3 size: 17 residues. The chain's CDR3 is CSARVDEGSHLTDTQYF. The CDR3 region has the DNA TGCAGTGCTAGAGTGGATGAAGGTTCCCACCTCACAGATACGCAGTATTTT.

The CDR3: CASTSPIRGYGYTF. As DNA, the CDR3 is TGTGCCAGCACCTCGCCAATTAGAGGATATGGCTACACCTTC. The rearrangement joins TRBV6-2 or TRBV6-3 to TRBJ1-2; D gene unclear. Germline CDR1 and CDR2: MNHEY and SVGEGT. The CDR3 consists of 14 residues. V shed 7 bases and J shed 5 bases, with 17 bases lying between them.

This clonotype was counted a few times. V gene TRBV4-3 combines with J gene TRBJ2-4; 8 positions agree with TRBD1. This CDR3 comprises 17 residues. After removal of 0 bases from V and 6 bases from J, the junction contained 10 bases not matched to a gene. CDR1 is LGHNA, CDR2 YSLEER, per germline. The CDR3: CASSQELGQGAVNIQYF. The CDR3 DNA reads TGCGCCAGCAGCCAAGAGTTGGGGCAGGGGGCGGTAAACATTCAGTACTTC.

This chain connects TRBV20-1 to TRBJ2-3, with 9 bases aligning to TRBD2. The V gene's germline CDR1 is DFQATT and CDR2 SNEGSKA (reference sequence). The CDR3 is 17 residues long. The V gene end was trimmed by 3 bases and the J gene end by 0 bases; junction bases not matched to a gene: 10. CDR3 sequence: CSASRSGSRGSTDTQYF. In nucleotides, the CDR3 is TGCAGTGCTAGTCGTAGCGGGAGTCGGGGTAGCACAGATACGCAGTATTTT.

V usage is TRBV20-1 and J usage is TRBJ2-1; 10 bases line up with TRBD2. Per germline, CDR1 DFQATT and CDR2 SNEGSKA (reference sequence). The CDR3 runs 15 residues. After removal of 7 bases from V and 5 bases from J, the junction contained 11 bases not matched to a gene. This chain's CDR3 is CSVPPRTSGDNEQFF. Here the CDR3 DNA reads TGCAGTGTTCCCCCTCGGACTAGCGGCGACAATGAGCAGTTCTTC.

The gene calls are TRBV10-3 and TRBJ2-1; D unresolved. Germline-derived CDR1 and CDR2 are ENHRY and SYGVKD. The CDR3 has 11 amino acids. Trimming stripped 7 bases from V and 10 bases from J, with 11 bases between. In DNA, the CDR3 is TGTGCCATCACCACCACTGGGGAGCAGTTCTTC. As protein: CAITTTGEQFF.

This clonotype showed up many times. V usage is TRBV6-1 and J usage is TRBJ1-5; TRBD1 aligns across 8 bases. The CDR3 spans 15 residues. V dropped 4 bases and J dropped 3; count of bases not matched to a gene: 5. CDR1 and CDR2 (germline): MNHNS, SASEGT. The CDR3 sequence is CASSVGQGDNQPQHF. In DNA form, the CDR3 reads TGTGCCAGCAGTGTCGGACAGGGAGACAATCAGCCCCAGCATTTT.

This clonotype was seen a few times. This chain connects TRBV3-1 to TRBJ2-1; D not certain. This CDR3 contains 12 residues. Trimming took 1 base from V and 6 from J, leaving 4 bases between them. Germline V gene sequence: CDR1 LGHDT, CDR2 YNNKEL (reference sequence). The CDR3 reads CASSQVANEQFF. CDR3 sequence (DNA): TGTGCCAGCAGCCAAGTAGCCAATGAGCAGTTCTTC.

This clonotype turned up a few times. The chain recombines TRBV10-3 with TRBJ2-6; D perhaps matches TRBD1 (5 bases). Looked up from germline, CDR1 is ENHRY and CDR2 is SYGVKD. V was cut by 1 base and J by 2 bases, with 6 bases left in between. CDR3 length: 15 amino acids. CDR3 amino acids: CAISEWGAGANVLTF. In DNA, the CDR3 is TGTGCCATCAGTGAGTGGGGCGCTGGGGCCAACGTCCTGACTTTC.

In this sample, this clonotype turned up a few times. The V call is TRBV20-1, the J call TRBJ1-1; the D is unclear. The CDR3 consists of 13 residues. CDR1 is DFQATT, CDR2 SNEGSKA, per germline (reference sequence). V was cut by 2 bases and J by 2 bases, with 9 bases left in between. The CDR3 DNA follows: TGCAGTGCTAGACCACCAGCCAACACTGAAGCTTTCTTT. Protein product: CSARPPANTEAFF.

This clonotype was found many times. The chain combines TRBV29-1 with TRBJ1-5; unclear D gene. CDR3 length: 12 residues. Germline V gene sequence: CDR1 SQVTM, CDR2 ANQGSEA. Trimming pared 4 bases from V and 4 bases from J, leaving 8 bases between. CDR3 amino acids: CSVAGDNQPQHF. The CDR3 nucleotides read TGCAGCGTTGCTGGGGATAATCAGCCCCAGCATTTT.

The chain joins TRBV28 to TRBJ2-5; 7 bases agree with TRBD2. Unmatched junction bases numbered 6, after V lost 6 bases and J lost 2 bases. This CDR3 region has 14 residues. Germline CDR1 reads MDHEN; CDR2 reads SYDVKM. The CDR3: CASSPGGRQETQYF. DNA for the CDR3: TGTGCCAGCAGCCCCGGGGGGAGACAAGAGACCCAGTACTTC.

The chain uses TRBV28 and TRBJ2-1, with D unresolved. The CDR3 loop spans 14 amino acids. Germline V gene lookup returns CDR1 MDHEN and CDR2 SYDVKM. Trimming stripped 7 bases from V and 7 bases from J, with 17 bases between. CDR3 nucleotide sequence: TGTGCCAGCACCTGGGGTACCAGCTCGAATGAGCAGTTCTTC. It specifies CASTWGTSSNEQFF.

The chain links TRBV27 to TRBJ2-3; D gene ambiguous. CDR1 is MNHEY and CDR2 is SMNVEV in the germline V gene (reference sequence). V lost 7 bases, J lost 2 bases, and 10 bases lay in between. This CDR3 has 13 residues. The CDR3 is CASIGLSTDTQYF. CDR3 DNA sequence: TGTGCCAGCATTGGGCTTTCCACAGATACGCAGTATTTT.

This clonotype was observed a few times. The rearrangement links TRBV6-5 to TRBJ2-1, with D unresolved. Germline lookup yields CDR1 MNHEY and CDR2 SVGAGI. Between the trimmed V and J ends, which lost 0 bases and 0 bases, there was a span of 15 bases. The CDR3 runs 18 residues. In DNA form, the CDR3 reads TGTGCCAGCAGTTACTCGTTTCACCCAACCCGCTCCTACAATGAGCAGTTCTTC. This translates into CASSYSFHPTRSYNEQFF.

This rearrangement joins TRBV29-1 to TRBJ2-2; D remains unclear. CDR3 size: 13 residues. The V gene's germline CDR1 is SQVTM and CDR2 ANQGSEA. Trimming removed 0 bases at V and 6 bases at J, with 8 bases between. The CDR3 is CSVEEELAGELFF. The DNA for the CDR3 is TGCAGCGTTGAAGAGGAATTGGCCGGGGAGCTGTTTTTT.

The chain uses TRBV4-3 and TRBJ1-6; no clear D gene. V lost 1 base and J 7 bases, leaving 14 bases between the germline ends. Per the germline V gene, CDR1 is LGHNA and CDR2 is YSLEER. CDR3 length: 16 residues. CDR3 sequence: CASSQASGSQNSPLHF. For the CDR3, the DNA is TGCGCCAGCAGCCAAGCCTCCGGGAGCCAGAATTCACCCCTCCACTTT.

Points on this clonotype: This could be a read error, since a much larger clone is one nucleotide away. This chain uses TRBV4-2 with TRBJ2-7, with D perhaps given as TRBD1 or TRBD2 (5 bases each). From germline, CDR1 is LGHNA and CDR2 YNFKEQ. The CDR3 is made up of 16 amino acids. The CDR3 nucleotides read TGTGCCATCAGCCAAGACGCCGGGACCGTAACCTACGAGCAGTACTTC. It yields the protein CAISQDAGTVTYEQYF.